This entry features one T cell receptor (beta chain) sequence. The entry originates in a study of T cell changes during pregnancy in multiple sclerosis. Trimming at V came to 2 bases and at J to 4 bases, leaving 5 bases not matched to a gene. The CDR3 loop spans 15 amino acids. Looked up from germline, CDR1 is SEHNR and CDR2 is FQNEAQ (reference sequence). Generated by immunoSEQ multiplex PCR, the TCRdb table keeps only in-frame clones and is missing some. The repertoire holds approximately 90,000 clones, with about 94% as singletons. This TCR derives from a female donor with multiple sclerosis, enrolled in a pregnancy study. This sequence joins TRBV7-9 and TRBJ2-1, with 7 bases identical to TRBD1. Sequenced material: peripheral blood, taken in the third trimester of pregnancy. The CDR3 DNA follows: TGTGCCAGCAGCTTATTGGACAGGATATACAATGAGCAGTTCTTC. It codes for CASSLLDRIYNEQFF.